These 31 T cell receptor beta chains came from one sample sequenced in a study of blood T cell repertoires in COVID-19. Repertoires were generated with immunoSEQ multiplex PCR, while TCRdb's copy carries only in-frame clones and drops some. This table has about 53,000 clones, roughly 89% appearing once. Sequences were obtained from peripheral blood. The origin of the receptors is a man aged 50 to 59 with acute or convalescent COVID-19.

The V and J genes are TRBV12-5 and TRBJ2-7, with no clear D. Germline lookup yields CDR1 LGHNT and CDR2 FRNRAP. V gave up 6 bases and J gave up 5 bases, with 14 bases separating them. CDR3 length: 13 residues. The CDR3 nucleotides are TGTGCTAGTGGGACGGAGTTCACCGACGAGCAGTACTTC. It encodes CASGTEFTDEQYF. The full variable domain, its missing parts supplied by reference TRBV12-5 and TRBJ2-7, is DARVTQTPRHKVTEMGQEVTMRCQPILGHNTVFWYRQTMMQGLELLAYFRNRAPLDDSGMPKDRFSAEMPDATLATLKIQPSEPRDSAVYFCASGTEFTDEQYFGPGTRLTVT.

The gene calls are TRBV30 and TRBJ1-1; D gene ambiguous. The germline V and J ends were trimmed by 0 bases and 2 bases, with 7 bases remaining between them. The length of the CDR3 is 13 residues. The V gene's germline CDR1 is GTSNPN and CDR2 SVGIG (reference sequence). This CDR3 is CAWSVNTNTEAFF. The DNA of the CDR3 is TGTGCCTGGAGTGTAAACACCAACACTGAAGCTTTCTTT. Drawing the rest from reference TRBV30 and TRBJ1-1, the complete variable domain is SQTIHQWPATLVQPVGSPLSLECTVEGTSNPNLYWYRQAAGRGLQLLFYSVGIGQISSEVPQNLSASRPQDRQFILSSKKLLLSDSGFYLCAWSVNTNTEAFFGQGTRLTVV.

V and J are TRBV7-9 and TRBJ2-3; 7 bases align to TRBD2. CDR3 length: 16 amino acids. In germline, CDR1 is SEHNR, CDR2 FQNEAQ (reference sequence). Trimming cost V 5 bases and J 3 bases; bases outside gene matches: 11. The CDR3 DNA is TGTGCCAGCAGCGCGAGACGGAGCGGGGAGACAGATACGCAGTATTTT. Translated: CASSARRSGETDTQYF.

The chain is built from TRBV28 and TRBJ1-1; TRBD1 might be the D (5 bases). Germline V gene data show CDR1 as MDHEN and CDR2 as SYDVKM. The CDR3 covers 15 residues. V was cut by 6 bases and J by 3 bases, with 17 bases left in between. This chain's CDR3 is CASSFVGSGHTEAFF. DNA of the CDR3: TGTGCCAGCAGCTTTGTCGGGTCAGGGCACACTGAAGCTTTCTTT. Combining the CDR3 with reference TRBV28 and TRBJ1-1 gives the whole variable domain DVKVTQSSRYLVKRTGEKVFLECVQDMDHENMFWYRQDPGLGLRLIYFSYDVKMKEKGDIPEGYSVSREKKERFSLILESASTNQTSMYLCASSFVGSGHTEAFFGQGTRLTVV.

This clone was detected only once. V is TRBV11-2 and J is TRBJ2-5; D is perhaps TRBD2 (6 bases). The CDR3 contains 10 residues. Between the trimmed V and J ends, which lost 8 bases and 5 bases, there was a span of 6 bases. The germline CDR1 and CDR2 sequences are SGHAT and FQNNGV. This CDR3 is CASGGETQYF. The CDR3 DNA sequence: TGTGCCAGCGGGGGGGAGACCCAGTACTTC.

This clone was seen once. CDR3 bases: TGTGCCAGCAGTCAGACTAGCGACGATGAGCAGTTCTTC. This translates into CASSQTSDDEQFF. The chain carries TRBV2 and TRBJ2-1, with 8 bases matching TRBD2. Germline lookup yields CDR1 SNHLY and CDR2 FYNNEI. The CDR3 loop spans 13 amino acids. V dropped 5 bases and J dropped 8; count of bases not matched to a gene: 5.

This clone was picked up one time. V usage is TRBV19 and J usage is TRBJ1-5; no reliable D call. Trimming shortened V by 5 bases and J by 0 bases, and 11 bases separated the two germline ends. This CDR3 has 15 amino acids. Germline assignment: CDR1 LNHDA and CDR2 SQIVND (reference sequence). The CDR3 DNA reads TGTGCCAGTAGTGTCATCCGGTTTAGCAATCAGCCCCAGCATTTT. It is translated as CASSVIRFSNQPQHF.

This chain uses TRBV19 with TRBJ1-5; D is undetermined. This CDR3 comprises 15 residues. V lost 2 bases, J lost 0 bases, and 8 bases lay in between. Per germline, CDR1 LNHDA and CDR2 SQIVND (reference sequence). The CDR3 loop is CASSIFLVSNQPQHF. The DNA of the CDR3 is TGTGCCAGTAGTATATTTTTAGTTAGCAATCAGCCCCAGCATTTT.

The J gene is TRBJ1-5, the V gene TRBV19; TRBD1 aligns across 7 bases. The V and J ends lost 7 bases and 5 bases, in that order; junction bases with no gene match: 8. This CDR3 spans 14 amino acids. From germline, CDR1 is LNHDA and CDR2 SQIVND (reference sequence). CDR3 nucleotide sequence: TGTGCCAGTAAGATAGGGGGCAAAGATCAGCCCCAGCATTTT. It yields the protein CASKIGGKDQPQHF.

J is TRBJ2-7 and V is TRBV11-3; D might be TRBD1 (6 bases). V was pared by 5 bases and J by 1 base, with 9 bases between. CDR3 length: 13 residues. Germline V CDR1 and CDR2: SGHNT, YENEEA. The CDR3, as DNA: TGTGCCAGCAGCAAAACAGGGTCCTACGAGCAGTACTTC. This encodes CASSKTGSYEQYF.

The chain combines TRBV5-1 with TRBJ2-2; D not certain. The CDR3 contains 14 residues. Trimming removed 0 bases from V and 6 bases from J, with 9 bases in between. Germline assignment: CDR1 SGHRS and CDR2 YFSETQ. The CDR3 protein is CASSLGQEAGELFF. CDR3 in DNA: TGCGCCAGCAGCTTGGGTCAGGAAGCCGGGGAGCTGTTTTTT. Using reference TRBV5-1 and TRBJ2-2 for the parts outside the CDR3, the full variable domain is KAGVTQTPRYLIKTRGQQVTLSCSPISGHRSVSWYQQTPGQGLQFLFEYFSETQRNKGNFPGRFSGRQFSNSRSEMNVSTLELGDSALYLCASSLGQEAGELFFGEGSRLTVL.

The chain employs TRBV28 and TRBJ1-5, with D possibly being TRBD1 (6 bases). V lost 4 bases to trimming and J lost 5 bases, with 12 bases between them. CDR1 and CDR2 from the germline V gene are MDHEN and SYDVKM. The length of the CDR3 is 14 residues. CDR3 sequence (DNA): TGTGCCAGCAGTTATACAGGGAAGTATCAGCCCCAGCATTTT. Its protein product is CASSYTGKYQPQHF.

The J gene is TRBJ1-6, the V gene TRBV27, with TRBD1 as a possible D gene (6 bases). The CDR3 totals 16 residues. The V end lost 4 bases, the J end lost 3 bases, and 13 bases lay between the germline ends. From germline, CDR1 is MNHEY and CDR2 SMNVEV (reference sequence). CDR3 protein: CASSSRQGFYNSPLHF. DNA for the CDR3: TGTGCCAGCAGTTCCCGTCAGGGGTTCTATAATTCACCCCTCCACTTT.

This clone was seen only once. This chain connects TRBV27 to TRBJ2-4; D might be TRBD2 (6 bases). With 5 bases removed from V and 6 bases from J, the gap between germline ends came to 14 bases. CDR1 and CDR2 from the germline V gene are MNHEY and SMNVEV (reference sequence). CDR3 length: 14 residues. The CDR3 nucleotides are TGTGCCAGCAGTCCGTTCGTCGGGGGAAACATTCAGTACTTC. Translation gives CASSPFVGGNIQYF.

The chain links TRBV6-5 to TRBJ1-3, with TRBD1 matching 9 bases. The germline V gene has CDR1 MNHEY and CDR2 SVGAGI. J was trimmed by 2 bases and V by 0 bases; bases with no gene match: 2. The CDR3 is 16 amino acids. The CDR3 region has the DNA TGTGCCAGCAGTTACTCATACAGGGGGCCTGGAAACACCATATATTTT. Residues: CASSYSYRGPGNTIYF.

CDR3 sequence: CASRRANSPLHF. The CDR3 DNA is TGTGCCAGCAGAAGAGCCAATTCACCCCTCCACTTT. J is TRBJ1-6 and V is TRBV6-5, with D unresolved. Germline assignment: CDR1 MNHEY and CDR2 SVGAGI. This CDR3 has 12 residues. Trimming removed 6 bases at V and 7 bases at J, with 7 bases between.

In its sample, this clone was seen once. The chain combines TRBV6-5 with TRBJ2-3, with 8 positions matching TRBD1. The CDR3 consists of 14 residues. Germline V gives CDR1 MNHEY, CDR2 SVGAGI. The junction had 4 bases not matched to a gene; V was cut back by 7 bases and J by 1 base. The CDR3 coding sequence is TGTGCCAGCACTTTGGGACAGGGCACAGATACGCAGTATTTT. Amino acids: CASTLGQGTDTQYF.

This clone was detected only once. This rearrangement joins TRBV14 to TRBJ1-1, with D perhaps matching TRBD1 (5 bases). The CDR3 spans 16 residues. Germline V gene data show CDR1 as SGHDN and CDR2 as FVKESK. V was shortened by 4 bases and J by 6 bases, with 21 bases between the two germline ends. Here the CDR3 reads CASSRMRWGVGAEAFF. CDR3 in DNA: TGTGCCAGCAGCCGAATGCGATGGGGGGTGGGCGCTGAAGCTTTCTTT.

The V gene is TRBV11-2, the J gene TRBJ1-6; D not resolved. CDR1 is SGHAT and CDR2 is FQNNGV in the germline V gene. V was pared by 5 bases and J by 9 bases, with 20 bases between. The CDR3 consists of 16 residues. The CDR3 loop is CASSLFQGRLRSPLHF. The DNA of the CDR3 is TGTGCCAGCAGCCTTTTTCAAGGCAGGTTGCGTTCACCCCTCCACTTT.

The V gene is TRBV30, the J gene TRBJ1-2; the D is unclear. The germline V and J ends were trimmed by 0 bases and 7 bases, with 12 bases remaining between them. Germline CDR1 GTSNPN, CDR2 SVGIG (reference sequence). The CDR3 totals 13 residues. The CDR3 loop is CAWSVGRGLGYTF. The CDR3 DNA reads TGTGCCTGGAGTGTAGGGCGAGGACTTGGCTACACCTTC.

The CDR3 nucleotides are TGCGCCAGCAGCCACTTCGGCAATGAGCAGTTCTTC. It yields the protein CASSHFGNEQFF. The chain employs TRBV4-1 and TRBJ2-1; D unclear. The germline V gene encodes CDR1 MGHRA and CDR2 YSYEKL. Between the trimmed V and J ends, which lost 3 bases and 6 bases, there was a span of 6 bases. The CDR3 runs to 12 residues.

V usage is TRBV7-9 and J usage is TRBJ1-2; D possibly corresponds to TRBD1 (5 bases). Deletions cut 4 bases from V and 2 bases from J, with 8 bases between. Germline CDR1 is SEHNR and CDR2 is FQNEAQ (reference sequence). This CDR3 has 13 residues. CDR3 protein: CASSWGDNYGYTF. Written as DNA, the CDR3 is TGTGCCAGCAGCTGGGGGGACAACTATGGCTACACCTTC.

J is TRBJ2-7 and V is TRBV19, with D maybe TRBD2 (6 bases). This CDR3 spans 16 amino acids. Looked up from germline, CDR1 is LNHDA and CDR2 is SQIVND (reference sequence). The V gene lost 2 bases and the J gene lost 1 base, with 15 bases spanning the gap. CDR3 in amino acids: CASSIIGGKRSYEQYF. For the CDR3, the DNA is TGTGCCAGTAGTATAATCGGCGGGAAGAGGTCCTACGAGCAGTACTTC.

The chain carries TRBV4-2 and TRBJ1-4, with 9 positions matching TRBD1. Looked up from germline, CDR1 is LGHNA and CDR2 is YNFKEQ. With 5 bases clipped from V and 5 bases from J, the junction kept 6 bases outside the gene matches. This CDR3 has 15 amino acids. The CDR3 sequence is CASSSRTGENEKLFF. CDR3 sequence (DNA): TGTGCCAGCAGCTCGCGGACAGGGGAAAATGAAAAACTGTTTTTT.

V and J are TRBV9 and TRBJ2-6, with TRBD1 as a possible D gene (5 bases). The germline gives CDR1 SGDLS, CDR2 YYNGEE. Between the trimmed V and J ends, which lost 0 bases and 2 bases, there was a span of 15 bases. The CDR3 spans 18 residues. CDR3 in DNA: TGTGCCAGCAGCGTAGCTGTCTTAAAGGGGACTGGGGCCAACGTCCTGACTTTC. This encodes CASSVAVLKGTGANVLTF.

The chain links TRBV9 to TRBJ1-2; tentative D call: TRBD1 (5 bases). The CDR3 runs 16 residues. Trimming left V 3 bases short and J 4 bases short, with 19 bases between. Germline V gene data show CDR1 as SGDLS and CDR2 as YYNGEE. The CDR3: CASSAPGGGNFYGYTF. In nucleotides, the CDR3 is TGTGCCAGCAGCGCCCCGGGGGGGGGAAACTTCTATGGCTACACCTTC.

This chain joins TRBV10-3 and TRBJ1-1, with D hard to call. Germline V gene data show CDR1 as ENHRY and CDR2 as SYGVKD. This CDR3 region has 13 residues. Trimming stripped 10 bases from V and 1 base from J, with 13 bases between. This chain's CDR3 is CATLEPGNTEAFF. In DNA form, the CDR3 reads TGTGCCACCCTAGAACCCGGGAACACTGAAGCTTTCTTT.

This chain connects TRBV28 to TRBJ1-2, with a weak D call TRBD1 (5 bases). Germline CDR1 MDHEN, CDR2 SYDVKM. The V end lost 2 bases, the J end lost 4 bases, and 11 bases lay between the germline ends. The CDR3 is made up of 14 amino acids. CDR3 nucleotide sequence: TGTGCCAGCAGTTTAGGGGACTCTCCCTATGGCTACACCTTC. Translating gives CASSLGDSPYGYTF.

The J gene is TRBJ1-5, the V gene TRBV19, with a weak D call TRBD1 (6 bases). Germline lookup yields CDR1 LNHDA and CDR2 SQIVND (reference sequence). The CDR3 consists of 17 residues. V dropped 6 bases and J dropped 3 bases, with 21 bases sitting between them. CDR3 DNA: TGTGCCAGTAGAAGTCCTGGGGGACATTCCCCCAATCAGCCCCAGCATTTT. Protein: CASRSPGGHSPNQPQHF.

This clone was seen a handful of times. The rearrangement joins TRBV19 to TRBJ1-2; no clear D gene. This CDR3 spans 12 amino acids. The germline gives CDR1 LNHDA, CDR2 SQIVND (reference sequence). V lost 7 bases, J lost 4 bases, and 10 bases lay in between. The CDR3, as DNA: TGTGCCAGTACGGCCGGGATCTATGGCTACACCTTC. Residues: CASTAGIYGYTF.

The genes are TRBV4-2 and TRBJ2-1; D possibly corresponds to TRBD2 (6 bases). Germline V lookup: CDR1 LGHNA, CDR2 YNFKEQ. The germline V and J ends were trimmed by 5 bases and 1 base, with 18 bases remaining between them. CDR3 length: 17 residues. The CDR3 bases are TGTGCCAGCAGCTCCCGGCCGGGGGACCAATCCTACAATGAGCAGTTCTTC. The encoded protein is CASSSRPGDQSYNEQFF.